The rows below give T cell receptor beta chains drawn from one sample of a study of blood T cell repertoires in COVID-19. Method: immunoSEQ multiplex PCR; TCRdb's copy keeps in-frame clones and lacks some. There are about 200,000 clones in the sample; 80% occur only once, and less than 7% lies in the top ten. The sequencing input was peripheral blood. The receptor source for this set is a woman in her seventies with acute or convalescent COVID-19. CDR3s include the opening cysteine and the closing phenylalanine or tryptophan. The order of the fields is J gene, V gene, CDR3 length, D gene, clone size, CDR3 protein, CDR3 DNA. D genes are given only for firm matches. Part of the rows lack a size; the others show once, few, many or a class for expanded clones.

>TRBJ2-7|TRBV5-8|12|.|once
CASSWAPNEQYF
TGTGCCAGCAGCTGGGCCCCCAACGAGCAGTACTTC
>TRBJ2-3|TRBV6-5|14|.|.
CASSQQGSTDTQYF
TGTGCCAGCAGCCAACAGGGAAGCACAGATACGCAGTATTTT
>TRBJ2-1|TRBV7-8|14|.|.
CASSTGLSYNEQFF
TGTGCCAGCAGCACGGGACTCTCCTACAATGAGCAGTTCTTC
>TRBJ1-1|TRBV19|12|TRBD1|once
CASRGTGGHAFF
TGTGCCAGTAGGGGGACAGGGGGACATGCTTTCTTT
>TRBJ1-5|TRBV27|14|TRBD1|.
CASSPTGAHQPQHF
TGTGCCAGCAGTCCGACAGGGGCCCATCAGCCCCAGCATTTT
>TRBJ2-4|TRBV5-1|14|.|.
CASSLAGNKNIQYF
TGCGCCAGCAGCTTGGCAGGGAACAAAAACATTCAGTACTTC
>TRBJ2-3|TRBV12-3/TRBV12-4|12|.|.
CASSHRGDTQYF
TGTGCCAGCAGCCATCGGGGGGATACGCAGTATTTT
>TRBJ1-4|TRBV5-6|16|TRBD1|few
CASSSRGRLFNEKLFF
TGTGCCAGCAGCTCCAGGGGGCGCTTGTTTAATGAAAAACTGTTTTTT
>TRBJ2-1|TRBV19|15|TRBD2|.
CASSIQNAGGYEQFF
TGTGCCAGTAGTATCCAGAACGCGGGGGGATATGAGCAGTTCTTC
>TRBJ2-1|TRBV19|16|TRBD2|few
CASSGQAGGPGNEQFF
TGTGCCAGTAGTGGACAAGCGGGAGGGCCGGGTAATGAGCAGTTCTTC
>TRBJ1-5|TRBV20-1|13|TRBD1|.
CSASGDRNQPQHF
TGCAGTGCTAGTGGGGACAGGAATCAGCCCCAGCATTTT
>TRBJ2-1|TRBV9|17|TRBD2|.
CASSPQVRTSGSNEQFF
TGTGCCAGCAGCCCCCAAGTTAGGACTAGCGGGTCAAATGAGCAGTTCTTC
>TRBJ2-5|TRBV3-1/TRBV3-2|16|TRBD2|.
CASSQGPAGGLKTQYF
TGTGCCAGCAGCCAAGGACCTGCGGGAGGTCTGAAGACCCAGTACTTC
>TRBJ1-1|TRBV6-5|13|TRBD1|few
CASSYGTAKEAFF
TGTGCCAGCAGTTACGGGACAGCCAAGGAAGCTTTCTTT
>TRBJ1-1|TRBV6-5|15|.|.
CASTGGGTRNTEAFF
TGTGCCAGCACAGGCGGGGGCACTCGGAACACTGAAGCTTTCTTT
>TRBJ2-7|TRBV19|16|TRBD1|.
CASSETGTGVIVEQYF
TGTGCCAGTAGTGAGACCGGGACAGGGGTTATAGTCGAGCAGTACTTC
>TRBJ2-5|TRBV3-1/TRBV3-2|14|.|.
CASSPTALRETQYF
TGTGCCAGCAGCCCTACTGCTTTGCGGGAGACCCAGTACTTC
>TRBJ1-1|TRBV28|14|.|.
CASRLPGQNTEAFF
TGTGCCAGCAGATTACCGGGACAGAACACTGAAGCTTTCTTT
>TRBJ2-1|TRBV28|18|TRBD1|few
CASSAGGQYTRPYNEQFF
TGTGCCAGCAGCGCAGGGGGCCAGTATACCCGGCCTTACAATGAGCAGTTCTTC
>TRBJ1-1|TRBV6-4|14|TRBD1|.
CASSEKGANTEAFF
TGTGCCAGCAGTGAGAAGGGGGCGAACACTGAAGCTTTCTTT
>TRBJ1-5|TRBV19|14|.|.
CASRGGVGNQPQHF
TGTGCCAGTAGAGGAGGGGTTGGCAATCAGCCCCAGCATTTT
>TRBJ1-2|TRBV5-5|18|TRBD1|.
CASSLAVTGGTGYYGYTF
TGTGCCAGCAGCTTGGCCGTCACAGGGGGCACCGGATACTATGGCTACACCTTC
>TRBJ2-5|TRBV28|16|TRBD1|.
CASSFMGQGMKETQYF
TGTGCCAGCAGTTTTATGGGACAGGGAATGAAAGAGACCCAGTACTTC
>TRBJ2-5|TRBV18|12|.|once
CASSPNEETQYF
TGTGCCAGCTCACCAAATGAGGAGACCCAGTACTTC
>TRBJ1-1|TRBV2|13|.|few
CASTEEGYTEAFF
TGTGCCAGCACCGAGGAGGGGTACACTGAAGCTTTCTTT
>TRBJ1-6|TRBV28|18|TRBD1|once
CASSTADRGRFPNSPLHF
TGTGCCAGCAGTACAGCGGACAGGGGGCGCTTCCCAAATTCACCCCTCCACTTT
>TRBJ2-1|TRBV3-1/TRBV3-2|15|.|.
CASSQGGGSYNEQFF
TGTGCCAGCAGCCAAGGAGGGGGCTCCTACAATGAGCAGTTCTTC
>TRBJ2-2|TRBV7-3|15|.|.
CASSLVQGGTGELFF
TGTGCCAGCAGCTTAGTCCAAGGGGGCACCGGGGAGCTGTTTTTT
>TRBJ2-7|TRBV28|12|.|.
CASSPISYEQYF
TGTGCCAGCAGTCCCATCTCCTACGAGCAGTACTTC
>TRBJ2-7|TRBV10-2|13|.|.
CASSRLTRSEQYF
TGCGCCAGCAGTCGTCTTACTAGATCCGAGCAGTACTTC
>TRBJ1-1|TRBV29-1|14|TRBD1|.
CSVAKTGMNTEAFF
TGCAGCGTTGCAAAGACAGGGATGAACACTGAAGCTTTCTTT
>TRBJ2-1|TRBV5-4|16|TRBD1|.
CASSLPGQGSYNEQFF
TGTGCCAGCAGCCTACCGGGACAGGGCTCCTACAATGAGCAGTTCTTC
>TRBJ1-1|TRBV20-1|14|.|.
CSASGRAANTEAFF
TGCAGTGCTAGTGGGAGGGCGGCTAACACTGAAGCTTTCTTT
>TRBJ2-3|TRBV3-1/TRBV3-2|14|TRBD2|.
CASSQGTRGDTQYF
TGTGCCAGCAGCCAAGGGACTAGGGGAGATACGCAGTATTTT
>TRBJ1-4|TRBV6-5|15|.|.
CATARDISLLGKLFF
TGTGCCACCGCCCGGGACATTAGCCTCCTGGGAAAACTGTTTTTT
>TRBJ2-2|TRBV5-4|17|TRBD1|once
CASSRAGQGSRTGELFF
TGTGCCAGCAGCCGGGCGGGACAGGGGTCCCGAACCGGGGAGCTGTTTTTT
>TRBJ2-5|TRBV2|11|.|.
CASSAGETQYF
TGTGCCAGCAGTGCGGGGGAGACCCAGTACTTC
>TRBJ2-5|TRBV7-9|16|.|.
CASSFLRGDGQETQYF
TGTGCCAGCAGCTTTCTCCGCGGGGACGGACAAGAGACCCAGTACTTC
>TRBJ2-7|TRBV2|14|TRBD1|.
CASSPRTGPYEQYF
TGTGCCAGCAGTCCTCGGACAGGGCCCTACGAGCAGTACTTC
>TRBJ1-5|TRBV4-1|13|.|.
CASSSGIGQPQHF
TGCGCCAGCAGCTCAGGGATAGGTCAGCCCCAGCATTTT
>TRBJ1-1|TRBV3-1/TRBV3-2|12|.|.
CASSHPSTEAFF
TGTGCCAGCAGCCACCCGAGCACTGAAGCTTTCTTT
>TRBJ2-2|TRBV11-3|14|.|.
CASSLVRGTGELFF
TGTGCCAGCAGCTTAGTTCGAGGGACCGGGGAGCTGTTTTTT
>TRBJ1-2|TRBV5-1|12|TRBD1|.
CASSLQGDGYTF
TGCGCCAGCAGCTTGCAGGGGGATGGCTACACCTTC
>TRBJ1-4|TRBV6-5|11|.|.
CASSQQEKLFF
TGTGCCAGCAGTCAACAGGAAAAACTGTTTTTT
>TRBJ2-7|TRBV29-1|12|TRBD2|.
CSVDGGRDEQYF
TGCAGCGTTGATGGCGGGAGAGACGAGCAGTACTTC
>TRBJ1-3|TRBV11-3|15|.|.
CASSLAHSSGNTIYF
TGTGCCAGCAGCTTAGCCCATAGCTCTGGAAACACCATATATTTT
>TRBJ2-5|TRBV12-3/TRBV12-4|13|TRBD1|.
CASSRGQGETQYF
TGTGCCAGCAGTAGAGGACAGGGTGAGACCCAGTACTTC
>TRBJ2-1|TRBV19|16|.|.
CASSIAQGFIYNEQFF
TGTGCCAGTAGTATAGCTCAGGGATTTATATACAATGAGCAGTTCTTC
>TRBJ2-5|TRBV6-6|14|TRBD1|.
CASSSRTGGETQYF
TGTGCCAGCAGCAGCCGGACAGGGGGGGAGACCCAGTACTTC
>TRBJ1-1|TRBV5-5|14|.|.
CASSFSAGDTEAFF
TGTGCCAGCAGCTTTTCTGCGGGGGACACTGAAGCTTTCTTT
>TRBJ1-6|TRBV28|13|.|.
CATRSGADSPLHF
TGTGCCACCCGCTCAGGGGCCGATTCACCCCTCCACTTT
>TRBJ2-4|TRBV9|15|TRBD2|.
CASSVGSPTSGIQYF
TGTGCCAGCAGCGTAGGGTCCCCTACTAGCGGCATTCAGTACTTC
>TRBJ2-3|TRBV7-2|12|.|once
CASSSRGDTQYF
TGTGCCAGCAGTTCCCGGGGAGATACGCAGTATTTT
>TRBJ2-2|TRBV7-7|16|.|once
CASSLGFGGSTGELFF
TGTGCTAGCAGCTTGGGTTTCGGCGGAAGCACCGGGGAGCTGTTTTTT
>TRBJ2-7|TRBV4-2|15|TRBD2|.
CASTPQLAGAYEQYF
TGTGCCAGTACCCCACAACTAGCGGGAGCCTACGAGCAGTACTTC
>TRBJ2-2|TRBV2|14|.|.
CASSGNPVPGELFF
TGTGCCAGCAGTGGTAACCCAGTGCCCGGGGAGCTGTTTTTT
>TRBJ2-2|TRBV15|11|.|once
CATRAPGELFF
TGTGCCACCAGGGCCCCCGGGGAGCTGTTTTTT
>TRBJ2-2|TRBV19|14|TRBD2|.
CASSIGREYGELFF
TGTGCCAGTAGTATAGGGCGGGAGTACGGGGAGCTGTTTTTT
>TRBJ2-1|TRBV6-6|14|.|.
CASSSLRGGDEQFF
TGTGCCAGCAGTTCCCTGCGGGGCGGCGATGAGCAGTTCTTC